Listed below are T cell receptor beta chains from one sample, sequenced in a study of blood T cell repertoires in COVID-19. TCRdb's table, derived via immunoSEQ multiplex PCR, lists solely in-frame clones and lacks some. The top ten clones hold roughly 12% of a sample with roughly 60,000 clones, 65% to 90% of them seen once. Sequenced: peripheral blood. These TCRs come from a human donor in a cohort sampled during active COVID-19. The CDR3 runs from the conserved cysteine through the conserved F or W. Fields, in order: clone size, D gene, V gene, J gene, CDR3 DNA, CDR3 protein. The D gene is left open where the match is weak. Rows may omit the clone size; those that give it use once, few, many or a size class.

NA	TRBD2	TRBV7-6	TRBJ2-1	TGTGCCAGCAGCTTAGAAATACTTAGCGGGATTAATTCGGGTGAGCAGTTCTTC	CASSLEILSGINSGEQFF
NA	NA	TRBV24-1	TRBJ1-5	TGTGCCACCAGTGGGTCTAACAATCAGCCCCAGCATTTT	CATSGSNNQPQHF
NA	NA	TRBV19	TRBJ1-3	TGTGCCAGTAGTATAACAACGGCAGGGAACTCTGGAAACACCATATATTTT	CASSITTAGNSGNTIYF
NA	NA	TRBV5-1	TRBJ2-3	TGCGCCAGCAGCGAGGGACTTGGGGATACGCAGTATTTT	CASSEGLGDTQYF
NA	TRBD2	TRBV5-1	TRBJ2-1	TGCGCCAGCAGCTTGGGGGGACTAGCGGTCGAGCAGTTCTTC	CASSLGGLAVEQFF
once	NA	TRBV6-5	TRBJ1-2	TGTGCCAGCAGTTCGCTTACGGGGGTGGTCGGCTACACCTTC	CASSSLTGVVGYTF
NA	NA	TRBV5-1	TRBJ2-5	TGCGCCAGCCGAACAAACCAAGAGACCCAGTACTTC	CASRTNQETQYF
NA	NA	TRBV18	TRBJ2-1	TGTGCCAGCTCACCACGGGCGCGCGGGACGCCCAATGAGCAGTTCTTC	CASSPRARGTPNEQFF
NA	TRBD2	TRBV7-2	TRBJ2-2	TGTGCCAGTAGAAAGGGACTAGCGGGTACCGGGGAGCTGTTTTTT	CASRKGLAGTGELFF
NA	TRBD1	TRBV7-8	TRBJ2-7	TGTGCCAGCAGCCCCTACCGGGACAGGGGCGAGCAGTACTTC	CASSPYRDRGEQYF
NA	NA	TRBV5-6	TRBJ2-2	TGTGCCAGCAGCCAGCTACGCAGGGGCACCGGGGAGCTGTTTTTT	CASSQLRRGTGELFF
NA	NA	TRBV5-1	TRBJ2-3	TGCGCCAGCAGCTTGGGTGTTAGGGCGGGGGATACGCAGTATTTT	CASSLGVRAGDTQYF
NA	TRBD1	TRBV7-3	TRBJ2-1	TGTGCCAGCAGCTCGACAGGGGGCGCGTACAATGAGCAGTTCTTC	CASSSTGGAYNEQFF
few	TRBD1	TRBV19	TRBJ2-7	TGTGCCAGTAGCCCTACTCGGACAGGGCGCGACGAGCAGTACTTC	CASSPTRTGRDEQYF
NA	NA	TRBV14	TRBJ2-1	TGTGCCAGCAGCCAAGTGTTCAGAATAGCGGCCTACAATGAGCAGTTCTTC	CASSQVFRIAAYNEQFF
NA	TRBD1	TRBV7-8	TRBJ1-2	TGTGCCAGCAGATCCACAGGGGCGCCGCGGGACTATGGCTACACCTTC	CASRSTGAPRDYGYTF
NA	TRBD2	TRBV24-1	TRBJ2-3	TGTGCCACCAGTGACCGACTAGCGGGAGTGGGCACAGATACGCAGTATTTT	CATSDRLAGVGTDTQYF
once	TRBD1	TRBV2	TRBJ1-3	TGTGCCAGCGCGGGACAGGCCCTAACTCTATCTGGAAACACCATATATTTT	CASAGQALTLSGNTIYF
NA	NA	TRBV30	TRBJ1-1	TGTGCCTGGATGGGCAGGGGCAGGGCGAACACTGAAGCTTTCTTT	CAWMGRGRANTEAFF
NA	NA	TRBV4-2	TRBJ2-7	TGTGCCAGCAGCCAAGGGACAAGGGATACCTACGAGCAGTACTTC	CASSQGTRDTYEQYF
few	TRBD2	TRBV7-2	TRBJ2-3	TGTGCCAGCACCCACCCGGGACTAGCGGGAGCAGATACGCAGTATTTT	CASTHPGLAGADTQYF
NA	NA	TRBV29-1	TRBJ2-2	TGCAGCGTTGAAGTGGCAGTCTCGTCCGGGGAGCTGTTTTTT	CSVEVAVSSGELFF
NA	NA	TRBV20-1	TRBJ2-2	TGCAGTGCTAGTTTGCGGGCTAGGAACACCGGGGAGCTGTTTTTT	CSASLRARNTGELFF
NA	NA	TRBV28	TRBJ2-1	TGTGCCAGCAGCCCATGGGCGGGGAGCTCCTACAATGAGCAGTTCTTC	CASSPWAGSSYNEQFF
NA	TRBD2	TRBV14	TRBJ2-7	TGTGCCAGCAGCCAAGGTAGGCTAGCGGACTATTACGAGCAGTACTTC	CASSQGRLADYYEQYF
NA	NA	TRBV9	TRBJ2-1	TGTGCCAGCAGCGTTAGCGAGGTTGAGCAGTTCTTC	CASSVSEVEQFF
NA	NA	TRBV4-2	TRBJ1-2	TGTGCCAGCAGCCAACCTCAGGGTGGCTACACCTTC	CASSQPQGGYTF
NA	NA	TRBV6-5	TRBJ2-2	TGTGCCAGCAGTCCCCGGAGGGGTGGGGAGCTGTTTTTT	CASSPRRGGELFF
few	TRBD1	TRBV5-1	TRBJ2-7	TGCGCCAGCAGCTTCCCGGCAGGGGGCTCCTACGAGCAGTACTTC	CASSFPAGGSYEQYF
once	NA	TRBV27	TRBJ2-2	TGTGCCAGCAGTTCCCAGTCTAACACCGGGGAGCTGTTTTTT	CASSSQSNTGELFF
NA	NA	TRBV20-1	TRBJ2-7	TGCAGTGCTAGTCTAGCTGGCGAGCAGTACTTC	CSASLAGEQYF
NA	NA	TRBV7-2	TRBJ2-5	TGTGCCAGCAGCTTGGTCCAACTATACCCCCAAGAGACCCAGTACTTC	CASSLVQLYPQETQYF
NA	NA	TRBV20-1	TRBJ2-3	TGCAGTGCTAGTCCCCCACGAGAGGGGTATTTT	CSASPPREGYF
few	TRBD2	TRBV28	TRBJ2-3	TGTGCCAGCGGACTAGCGGACCCCACAGATACGCAGTATTTT	CASGLADPTDTQYF
NA	NA	TRBV5-5	TRBJ2-7	TGTGCCAGCAGCTACCGCGAGGTACTCTACGAGCAGTACTTC	CASSYREVLYEQYF
NA	TRBD1	TRBV5-1	TRBJ2-1	TGCGCCAGCAGCCCTAGGACAGGGAAAGGGAGTGAGCAGTTCTTC	CASSPRTGKGSEQFF
NA	NA	TRBV7-2	TRBJ2-5	TGTGCCAGCAGCTTATTGTTCTCCCAAGAGACCCAGTACTTC	CASSLLFSQETQYF
once	TRBD2	TRBV7-6	TRBJ2-6	TGTGCCAGCAGCTCGGGAGGGGCGGAGGCTGGGGCCAACGTCCTGACTTTC	CASSSGGAEAGANVLTF
NA	TRBD2	TRBV10-3	TRBJ2-3	TGTGCCATCAGCTCGACTAGCAGCACAGATACGCAGTATTTT	CAISSTSSTDTQYF
NA	NA	TRBV28	TRBJ2-7	TGTGCCAGCAGTTCCCGGGCCTACGAGCAGTACTTC	CASSSRAYEQYF
NA	NA	TRBV18	TRBJ2-7	TGTGCCAGCTCAAAACCGGGACAAGACTACGAGCAGTACTTC	CASSKPGQDYEQYF
once	NA	TRBV11-2	TRBJ2-1	TGTGCCAGCAGCTTAGTCGGGACATACAATGAGCAGTTCTTC	CASSLVGTYNEQFF
once	NA	TRBV4-3	TRBJ1-5	TGCGCCAGCAGCCAAAGAGACGGGGATAGCAATCAGCCCCAGCATTTT	CASSQRDGDSNQPQHF
NA	NA	TRBV7-2	TRBJ1-1	TGTGCCAGCAGCTTGCTTTGGGCGAGCACTGAAGCTTTCTTT	CASSLLWASTEAFF
NA	TRBD2	TRBV7-2	TRBJ2-7	TGTGCCAGCAGCTTATCAGGACTAGCGGGGTTCTACGAGCAGTACTTC	CASSLSGLAGFYEQYF
NA	NA	TRBV30	TRBJ2-7	TGTGCCTGGAGAGCCCCACGAGTTATTTCCTACGAGCAGTACTTC	CAWRAPRVISYEQYF
NA	NA	TRBV7-2	TRBJ2-1	TGTGCCACCTCCAGGGGAGACTTAGTCAATGAGCAGTTCTTC	CATSRGDLVNEQFF
NA	TRBD1	TRBV19	TRBJ1-5	TGTGCCAGTGGGGCCACAGGGGGCTCCAATCAGCCCCAGCATTTT	CASGATGGSNQPQHF
NA	TRBD1	TRBV19	TRBJ2-1	TGTGCCAGTAGTATCCTGGGACAGGGACACAATGAGCAGTTCTTC	CASSILGQGHNEQFF
NA	NA	TRBV20-1	TRBJ2-1	TGCAGTGCTAGTGAAGGGGGGACAGTCCGGGAGCAGTTCTTC	CSASEGGTVREQFF
NA	NA	TRBV24-1	TRBJ2-3	TGTGCCACCAGTGCCCCGGGAACGGGAGCGTCCACAGATACGCAGTATTTT	CATSAPGTGASTDTQYF